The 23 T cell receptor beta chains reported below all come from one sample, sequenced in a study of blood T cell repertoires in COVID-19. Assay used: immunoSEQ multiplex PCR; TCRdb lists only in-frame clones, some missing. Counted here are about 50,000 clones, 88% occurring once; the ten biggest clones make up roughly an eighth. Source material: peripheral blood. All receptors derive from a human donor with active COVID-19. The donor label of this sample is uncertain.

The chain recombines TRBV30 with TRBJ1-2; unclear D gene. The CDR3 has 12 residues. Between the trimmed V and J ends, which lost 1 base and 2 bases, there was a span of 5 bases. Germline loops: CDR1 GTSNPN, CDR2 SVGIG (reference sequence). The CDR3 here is CAWSAVNYGYTF. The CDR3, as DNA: TGTGCCTGGAGTGCGGTCAACTATGGCTACACCTTC.

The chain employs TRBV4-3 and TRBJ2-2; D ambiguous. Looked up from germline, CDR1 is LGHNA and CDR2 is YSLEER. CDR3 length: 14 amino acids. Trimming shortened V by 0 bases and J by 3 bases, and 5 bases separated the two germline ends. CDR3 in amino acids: CASSQDIYTGELFF. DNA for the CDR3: TGCGCCAGCAGCCAAGATATATACACCGGGGAGCTGTTTTTT.

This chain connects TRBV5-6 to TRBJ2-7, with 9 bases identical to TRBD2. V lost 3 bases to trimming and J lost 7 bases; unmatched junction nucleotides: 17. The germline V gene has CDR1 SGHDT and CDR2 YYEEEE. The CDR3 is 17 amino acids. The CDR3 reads CASSSLYGLAGIEEQYF. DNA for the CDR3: TGTGCCAGCAGCTCCCTTTATGGTCTAGCGGGGATAGAAGAGCAGTACTTC.

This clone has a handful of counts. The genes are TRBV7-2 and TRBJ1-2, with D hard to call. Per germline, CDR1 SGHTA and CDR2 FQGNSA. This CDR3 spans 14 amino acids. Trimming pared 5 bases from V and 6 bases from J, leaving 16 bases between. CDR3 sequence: CASSRPLIPDGYTF. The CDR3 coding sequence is TGTGCCAGCAGCCGTCCTCTTATTCCGGATGGCTACACCTTC.

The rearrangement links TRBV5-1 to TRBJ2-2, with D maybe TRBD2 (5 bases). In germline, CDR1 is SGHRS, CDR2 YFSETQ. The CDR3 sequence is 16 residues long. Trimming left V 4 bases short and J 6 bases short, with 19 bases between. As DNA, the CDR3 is TGCGCCAGCAGCCCTAATGGACCAGCGGTCGCCGGGGAGCTGTTTTTT. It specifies CASSPNGPAVAGELFF.

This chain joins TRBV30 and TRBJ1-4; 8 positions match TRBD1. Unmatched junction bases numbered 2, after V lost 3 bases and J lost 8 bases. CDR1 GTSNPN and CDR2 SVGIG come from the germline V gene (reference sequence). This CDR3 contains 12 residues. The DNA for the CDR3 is TGTGCCTGGAGGGGACAGGCGGAAAAACTGTTTTTT. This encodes CAWRGQAEKLFF.

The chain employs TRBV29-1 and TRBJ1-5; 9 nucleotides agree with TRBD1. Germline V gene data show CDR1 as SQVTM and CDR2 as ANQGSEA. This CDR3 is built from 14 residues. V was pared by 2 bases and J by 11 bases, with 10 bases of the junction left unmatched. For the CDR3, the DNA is TGCAGCGTTGAAATAGGGACAGGGACCAAAGCCCAGCATTTT. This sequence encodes CSVEIGTGTKAQHF.

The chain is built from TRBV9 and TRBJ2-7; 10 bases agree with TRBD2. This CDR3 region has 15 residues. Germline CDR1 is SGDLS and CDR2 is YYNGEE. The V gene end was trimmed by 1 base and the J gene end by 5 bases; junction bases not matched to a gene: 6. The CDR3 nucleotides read TGTGCCAGCAGCGTATTAGCGGGAGGAGGGAACGAGCAGTACTTC. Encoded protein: CASSVLAGGGNEQYF.

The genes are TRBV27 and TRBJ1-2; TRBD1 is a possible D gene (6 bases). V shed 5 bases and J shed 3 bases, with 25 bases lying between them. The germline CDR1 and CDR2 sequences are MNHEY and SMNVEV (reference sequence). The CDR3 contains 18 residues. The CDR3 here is CASSPFGTGPPFDYGYTF. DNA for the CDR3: TGTGCCAGCAGTCCCTTCGGCACAGGGCCTCCCTTCGACTATGGCTACACCTTC.

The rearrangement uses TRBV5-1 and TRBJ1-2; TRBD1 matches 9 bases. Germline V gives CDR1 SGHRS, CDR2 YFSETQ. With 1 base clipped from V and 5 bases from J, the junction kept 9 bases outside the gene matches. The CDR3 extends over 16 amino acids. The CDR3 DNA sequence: TGCGCCAGCAGCTTGACAGGGGGCTCTCTTGGGTATGGCTACACCTTC. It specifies CASSLTGGSLGYGYTF.

The CDR3 coding sequence is TGTGCCGCGGGGTGGGGGTCTGGAAACACCATATATTTT. It codes for CAAGWGSGNTIYF. The chain combines TRBV25-1 with TRBJ1-3; D possibly corresponds to TRBD1 (5 bases). Trimming took 11 bases from V and 1 from J, leaving 12 bases between them. This CDR3 has 13 amino acids. Germline values: CDR1 MGHDK, CDR2 SYGVNS.

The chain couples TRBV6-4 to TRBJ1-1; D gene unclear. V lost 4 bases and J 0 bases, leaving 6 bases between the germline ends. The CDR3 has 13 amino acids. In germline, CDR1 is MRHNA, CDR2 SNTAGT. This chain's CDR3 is CASSVRLNTEAFF. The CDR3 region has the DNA TGTGCCAGCAGTGTGCGGTTGAACACTGAAGCTTTCTTT.

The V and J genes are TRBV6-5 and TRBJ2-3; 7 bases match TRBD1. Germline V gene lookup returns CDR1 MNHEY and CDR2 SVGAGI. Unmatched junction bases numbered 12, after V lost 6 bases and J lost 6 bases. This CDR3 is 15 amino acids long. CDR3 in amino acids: CASSARDSYYDTQYF. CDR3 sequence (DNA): TGTGCCAGCAGCGCGAGGGACAGTTACTATGATACGCAGTATTTT.

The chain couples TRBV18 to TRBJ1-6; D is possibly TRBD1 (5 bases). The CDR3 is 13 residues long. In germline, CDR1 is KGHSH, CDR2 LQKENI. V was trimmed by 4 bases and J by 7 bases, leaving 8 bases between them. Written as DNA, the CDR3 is TGTGCCAGCTCACAGGACATGAATTCACCCCTCCACTTT. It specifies CASSQDMNSPLHF.

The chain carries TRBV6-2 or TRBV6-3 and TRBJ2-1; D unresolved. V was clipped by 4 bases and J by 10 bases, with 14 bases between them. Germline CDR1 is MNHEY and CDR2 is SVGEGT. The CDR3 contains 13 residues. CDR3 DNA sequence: TGTGCCAGCAGTTCACGCCCCGAGGTGGAGCAGTTCTTC. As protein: CASSSRPEVEQFF.

The CDR3: CASSTTGADTQYF. The CDR3 coding sequence is TGTGCCAGCAGTACCACTGGAGCAGATACGCAGTATTTT. The chain uses TRBV6-2 or TRBV6-3 and TRBJ2-3; D uncertain. The V gene lost 5 bases and the J gene lost 4 bases, with 10 bases spanning the gap. CDR1 and CDR2 from the germline V gene are MNHEY and SVGEGT. The CDR3 sequence is 13 residues long.

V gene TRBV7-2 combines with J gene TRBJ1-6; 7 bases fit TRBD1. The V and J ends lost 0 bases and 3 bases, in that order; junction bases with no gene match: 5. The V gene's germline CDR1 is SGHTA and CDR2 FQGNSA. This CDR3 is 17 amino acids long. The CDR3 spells CASSLAGDSFYNSPLHF. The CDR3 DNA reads TGTGCCAGCAGCTTAGCGGGGGACAGCTTCTATAATTCACCCCTCCACTTT.

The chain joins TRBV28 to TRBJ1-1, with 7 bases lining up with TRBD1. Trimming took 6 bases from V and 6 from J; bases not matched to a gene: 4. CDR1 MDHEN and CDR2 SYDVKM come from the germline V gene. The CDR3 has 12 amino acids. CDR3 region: CASRGQKAEAFF. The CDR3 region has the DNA TGTGCCAGCAGGGGACAGAAAGCTGAAGCTTTCTTT.

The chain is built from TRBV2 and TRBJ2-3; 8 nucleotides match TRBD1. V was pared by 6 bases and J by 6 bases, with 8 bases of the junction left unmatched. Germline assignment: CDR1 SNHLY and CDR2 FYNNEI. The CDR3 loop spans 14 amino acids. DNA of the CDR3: TGTGCCAGCAGCCCGCAGGGGGCCGGGGATACGCAGTATTTT. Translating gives CASSPQGAGDTQYF.

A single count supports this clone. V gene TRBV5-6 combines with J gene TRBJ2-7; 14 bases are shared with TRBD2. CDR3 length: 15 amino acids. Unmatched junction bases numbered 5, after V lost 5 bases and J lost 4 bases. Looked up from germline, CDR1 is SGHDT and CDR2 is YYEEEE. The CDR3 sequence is CASRTGTSGSYEQYF. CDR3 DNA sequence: TGTGCCAGCAGGACAGGGACTAGCGGGAGTTACGAGCAGTACTTC.

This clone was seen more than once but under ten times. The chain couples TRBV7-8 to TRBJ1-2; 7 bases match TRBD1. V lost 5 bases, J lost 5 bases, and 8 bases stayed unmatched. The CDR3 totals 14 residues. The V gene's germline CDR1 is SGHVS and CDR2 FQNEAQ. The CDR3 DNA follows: TGTGCCAGCAGCCACCGGGACAGCTCATATGGCTACACCTTC. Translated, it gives CASSHRDSSYGYTF.

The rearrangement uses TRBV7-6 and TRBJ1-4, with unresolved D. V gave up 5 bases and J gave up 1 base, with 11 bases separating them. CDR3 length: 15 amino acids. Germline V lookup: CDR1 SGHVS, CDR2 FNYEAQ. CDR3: CASSRGGRTNEKLFF. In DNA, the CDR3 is TGTGCCAGCAGCCGCGGAGGGAGAACTAATGAAAAACTGTTTTTT.

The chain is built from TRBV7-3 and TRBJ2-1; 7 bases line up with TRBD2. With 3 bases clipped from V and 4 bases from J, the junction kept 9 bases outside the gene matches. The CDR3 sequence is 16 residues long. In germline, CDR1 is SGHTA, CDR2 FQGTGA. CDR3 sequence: CASSLFGLAEYNEQFF. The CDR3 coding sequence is TGTGCCAGCAGCTTGTTTGGGCTAGCGGAATACAATGAGCAGTTCTTC.